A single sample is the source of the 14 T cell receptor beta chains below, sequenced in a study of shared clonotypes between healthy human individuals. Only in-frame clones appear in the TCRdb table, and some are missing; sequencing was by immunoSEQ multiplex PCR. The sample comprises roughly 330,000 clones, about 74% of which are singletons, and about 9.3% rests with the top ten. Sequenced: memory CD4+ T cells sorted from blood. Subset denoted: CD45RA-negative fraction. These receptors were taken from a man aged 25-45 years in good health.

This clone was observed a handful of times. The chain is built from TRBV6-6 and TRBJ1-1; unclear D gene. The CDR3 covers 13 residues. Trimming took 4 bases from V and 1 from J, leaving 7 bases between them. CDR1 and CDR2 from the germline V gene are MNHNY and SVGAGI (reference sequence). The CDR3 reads CASSFYGNTEAFF. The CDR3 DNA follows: TGTGCCAGCAGTTTCTACGGGAACACTGAAGCTTTCTTT.

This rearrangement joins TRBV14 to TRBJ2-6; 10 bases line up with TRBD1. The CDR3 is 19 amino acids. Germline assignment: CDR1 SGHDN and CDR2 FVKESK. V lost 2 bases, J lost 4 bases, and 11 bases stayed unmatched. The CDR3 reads CASSQFIGTGADGANVLTF. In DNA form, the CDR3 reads TGTGCCAGCAGCCAATTTATCGGGACAGGGGCCGACGGGGCCAACGTCCTGACTTTC.

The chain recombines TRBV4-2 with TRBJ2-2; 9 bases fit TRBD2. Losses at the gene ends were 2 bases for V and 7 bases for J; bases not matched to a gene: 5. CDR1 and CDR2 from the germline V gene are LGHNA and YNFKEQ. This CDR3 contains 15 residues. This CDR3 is CASSQRLAEGGELFF. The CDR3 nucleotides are TGTGCCAGCAGCCAAAGACTAGCGGAGGGCGGGGAGCTGTTTTTT.

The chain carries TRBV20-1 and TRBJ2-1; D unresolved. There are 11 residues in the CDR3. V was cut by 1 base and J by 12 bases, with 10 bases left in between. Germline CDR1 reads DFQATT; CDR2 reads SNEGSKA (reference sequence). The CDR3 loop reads CSARGSEAQFF. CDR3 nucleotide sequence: TGCAGTGCTAGAGGGAGCGAGGCGCAGTTCTTC.

DNA for the CDR3: TGTGCCAGCAGGCAAAGGGGGGGCAATCAGCCCCAGCATTTT. Its protein is CASRQRGGNQPQHF. V is TRBV27 and J is TRBJ1-5, with D possibly being TRBD1 (6 bases). This CDR3 is built from 14 residues. Trimming pared 6 bases from V and 2 bases from J, leaving 11 bases between. CDR1 and CDR2 (germline): MNHEY, SMNVEV (reference sequence).

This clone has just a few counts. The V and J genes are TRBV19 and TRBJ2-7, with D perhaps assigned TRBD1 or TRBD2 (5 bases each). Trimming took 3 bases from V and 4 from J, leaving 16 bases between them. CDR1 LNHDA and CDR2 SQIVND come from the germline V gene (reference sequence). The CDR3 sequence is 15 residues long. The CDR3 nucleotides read TGTGCCAGTAGTATCTCGGTGGGGGATCAATACGAGCAGTACTTC. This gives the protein CASSISVGDQYEQYF.

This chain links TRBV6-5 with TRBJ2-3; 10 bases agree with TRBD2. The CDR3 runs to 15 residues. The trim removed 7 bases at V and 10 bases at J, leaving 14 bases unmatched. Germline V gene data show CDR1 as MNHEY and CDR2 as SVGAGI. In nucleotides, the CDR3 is TGTGCCAGCACCCCACCAGGCCTAGCGGGAGTCCCGCAGTATTTT. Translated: CASTPPGLAGVPQYF.

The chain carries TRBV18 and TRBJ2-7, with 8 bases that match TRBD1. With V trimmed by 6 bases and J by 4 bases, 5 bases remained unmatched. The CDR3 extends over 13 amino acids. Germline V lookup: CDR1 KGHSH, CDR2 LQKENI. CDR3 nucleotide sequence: TGTGCCAGCTCTCTGGGACAGGAATACGAGCAGTACTTC. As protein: CASSLGQEYEQYF. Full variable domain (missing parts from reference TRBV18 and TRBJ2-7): NAGVMQNPRHLVRRRGQEARLRCSPMKGHSHVYWYRQLPEEGLKFMVYLQKENIIDESGMPKERFSAEFPKEGPSILRIQQVVRGDSAAYFCASSLGQEYEQYFGPGTRLTVT.

DNA for the CDR3: TGCGCCAGCAGCCCAAATCCAAACAGGGTCTGGGCCTACGAGCAGTACTTC. It encodes CASSPNPNRVWAYEQYF. This chain links TRBV4-1 with TRBJ2-7; a possible D gene is TRBD1 (6 bases). V dropped 4 bases and J dropped 2 bases, with 21 bases sitting between them. The germline CDR1 and CDR2 sequences are MGHRA and YSYEKL. The CDR3 covers 17 residues.

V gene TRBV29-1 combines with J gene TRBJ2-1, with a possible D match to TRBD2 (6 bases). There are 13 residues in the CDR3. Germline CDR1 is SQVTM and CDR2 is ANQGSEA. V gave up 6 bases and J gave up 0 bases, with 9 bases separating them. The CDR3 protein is CSVGRGSYNEQFF. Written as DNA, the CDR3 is TGCAGCGTGGGGCGGGGCTCCTACAATGAGCAGTTCTTC.

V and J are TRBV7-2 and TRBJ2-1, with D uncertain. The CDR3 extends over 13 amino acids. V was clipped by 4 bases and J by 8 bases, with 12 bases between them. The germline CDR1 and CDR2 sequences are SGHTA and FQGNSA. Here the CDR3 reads CASSSHSLHEQFF. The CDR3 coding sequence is TGTGCCAGCAGCTCCCATAGCTTACATGAGCAGTTCTTC.

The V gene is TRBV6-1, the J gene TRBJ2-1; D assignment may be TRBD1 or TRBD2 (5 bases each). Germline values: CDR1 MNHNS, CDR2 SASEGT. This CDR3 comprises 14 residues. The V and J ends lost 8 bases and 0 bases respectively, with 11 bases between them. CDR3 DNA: TGTGCCAGCCACCCAGGGAGCTCCTACAATGAGCAGTTCTTC. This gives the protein CASHPGSSYNEQFF.

CDR3 bases: TGTGCCAGTAGCAGAGCGGGGGCTGGGGCCAACGTCCTGACTTTC. Its protein is CASSRAGAGANVLTF. The V gene is TRBV19, the J gene TRBJ2-6, with 8 bases lining up with TRBD2. The CDR3 sequence is 15 residues long. Germline assignment: CDR1 LNHDA and CDR2 SQIVND (reference sequence). Trimming removed 6 bases from V and 2 bases from J; junction bases left unmatched: 3.

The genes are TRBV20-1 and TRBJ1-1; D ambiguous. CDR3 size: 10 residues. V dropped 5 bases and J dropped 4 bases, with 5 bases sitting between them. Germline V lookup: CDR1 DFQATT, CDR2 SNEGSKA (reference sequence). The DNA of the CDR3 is TGCAGTGCTTCCAGCACTGAAGCTTTCTTT. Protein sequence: CSASSTEAFF.